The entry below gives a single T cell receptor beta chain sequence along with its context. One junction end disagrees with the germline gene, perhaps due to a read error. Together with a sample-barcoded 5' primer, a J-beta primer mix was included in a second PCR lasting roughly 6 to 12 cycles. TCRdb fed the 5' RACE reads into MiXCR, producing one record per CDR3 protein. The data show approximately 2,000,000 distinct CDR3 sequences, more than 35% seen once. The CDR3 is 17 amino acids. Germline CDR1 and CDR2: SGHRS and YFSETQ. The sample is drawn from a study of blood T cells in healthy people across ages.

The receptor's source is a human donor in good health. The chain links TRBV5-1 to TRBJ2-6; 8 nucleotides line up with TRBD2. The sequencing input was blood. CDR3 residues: CASSLVGGAAGVNVLTF. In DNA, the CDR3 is TGCGCCAGCAGCTTGGTCGGGGGGGCAGCTGGGGTCAACGTCCTGACTTTC.